Listed below are T cell receptor beta chains from one sample, sequenced in a study of CD8+CD57+ T cells in acquired aplastic anemia. TCRdb processed the reads anew with MiXCR; each CDR3 protein has one entry. This table holds fewer than 70,000 distinct CDR3 sequences, approximately 50% found once. Sequenced sample: sorted CD4+, CD8+, or CD8+CD57+ T cells (not recorded which) from PBMCs. Source of these receptors: a human donor in good health, serving as a control. Each CDR3 is given with its conserved first and last residue. The order of the fields is V gene, D gene, clone size, CDR3 length, J gene, CDR3 DNA, CDR3 protein. A D gene is named only where the DNA matches it firmly. Some rows mark clone size as missing; the rest say once, few, many or name a class of expanded clone.

TRBV15	-	-	15	TRBJ2-7	TGTGCCACCAGCAGAGGGGTTGTGGGACCTTACGAGCAGTACTTC	CATSRGVVGPYEQYF
TRBV27	-	many	11	TRBJ2-7	TGTGCCAGCGGTGCCTCCTACGAGCAGTACTTC	CASGASYEQYF
TRBV2	-	once	14	TRBJ2-7	TGTGCCAGCAGTGAAGTTAAGGGGTTCTACGAGCAGTACTTC	CASSEVKGFYEQYF
TRBV7-9	-	few	9	TRBJ2-3	TGTGCCGTCACAGATACGCAGTATTTT	CAVTDTQYF
TRBV7-6	TRBD1	-	14	TRBJ2-7	TGTGCCAGCAGCTGGACAGGGCCGCAGAAGGAGCAGTACTTC	CASSWTGPQKEQYF
TRBV10-1	TRBD1	few	16	TRBJ1-3	TGCGCCAGCAGTGGACCGGGACAGGGAAAGGGAAACACCATATATTTT	CASSGPGQGKGNTIYF
TRBV20-1	TRBD1	-	15	TRBJ2-3	TGCAGTGCTAGAGATCACAGGGGCAGCACAGATACGCAGTATTTT	CSARDHRGSTDTQYF
TRBV10-3	-	medium-sized	15	TRBJ2-1	TGTGCCATCAGTGAGTCGTCCCCAACCAGGGATGAGCAGTTCTTC	CAISESSPTRDEQFF
TRBV30	-	many	14	TRBJ2-7	TGTGCCTGGAGTGTAGGGGGAGAGTCCTCCGAGCAGTACTTC	CAWSVGGESSEQYF
TRBV30	TRBD1	once	15	TRBJ1-1	TGTGCCTGGAGCGCGCCGACAGGGGTTGACACTGAAGCTTTCTTT	CAWSAPTGVDTEAFF
TRBV7-2	-	many	15	TRBJ1-2	TGTGCCAGCAGCTGGGTACAGAATCCTAACTATGGCTACACCTTC	CASSWVQNPNYGYTF
TRBV10-3	TRBD1	-	16	TRBJ1-1	TGTGCCAGCATGCACGGGACAGGGTCGATTTTCACTGAAGCTTTCTTT	CASMHGTGSIFTEAFF
TRBV19	TRBD1	-	17	TRBJ1-1	TGTGCCAGTAGTGGGAAGGGACAGGGCAACATGAGCACTGAAGCTTTCTTT	CASSGKGQGNMSTEAFF
TRBV15	-	medium-sized	14	TRBJ1-3	TGTGCCACCAGCAGAGTGGGCTCTGGAAACACCATATATTTT	CATSRVGSGNTIYF
TRBV10-1	TRBD1	-	14	TRBJ2-2	TGCGCCAGCAGTTTAGGACAGGGGGCCGGGGAGCTGTTTTTT	CASSLGQGAGELFF
TRBV10-2	TRBD1	-	15	TRBJ2-5	TGCGCCAGCAGTGAGTTAGGGGGCAGACAAGAGACCCAGTACTTC	CASSELGGRQETQYF
TRBV12-3/TRBV12-4	-	many	11	TRBJ1-1	TGTGCCAGCAGGACAGGCACTGAAGCTTTCTTT	CASRTGTEAFF
TRBV5-4	TRBD2	many	18	TRBJ2-7	TGTGCCAGCAGCTTGGGTGGACTAGCGGGAGTTTACAGCTACGAGCAGTACTTC	CASSLGGLAGVYSYEQYF
TRBV25-1	-	-	15	TRBJ2-3	TGTGCCAGCAGTGAATCCAGGACGGCCTGGGGTACGCAGTATTTT	CASSESRTAWGTQYF
TRBV15	TRBD1	-	15	TRBJ2-1	TGTGCCACCAGCACGTTCGGGACAGGGAACAATGAGCAGTTCTTC	CATSTFGTGNNEQFF
TRBV20-1	TRBD2	-	17	TRBJ2-5	TGCAGTGCTAGAGATGGGGGTGCGGGGGAGCTGAGGGAGACCCAGTACTTC	CSARDGGAGELRETQYF
TRBV4-3	TRBD2	-	16	TRBJ2-1	TGCGCCAGCAGCCAAGATCAACTAGCGGGGAGGGGTGAGCAGTTCTTC	CASSQDQLAGRGEQFF
TRBV9	-	-	16	TRBJ1-1	TGTGCCAGCAGCGTCCTGGGGCCTGGGACGGCCACTGAAGCTTTCTTT	CASSVLGPGTATEAFF
TRBV15	-	-	14	TRBJ2-7	TGTGCCACCAGCAGAGATACCAGTAGCTACGAGCAGTACTTC	CATSRDTSSYEQYF
TRBV29-1	-	-	12	TRBJ2-7	TGCAGCGTTGCCGGGACCGCCTACGAGCAGTACTTC	CSVAGTAYEQYF
TRBV5-1	TRBD1	-	15	TRBJ2-5	TGCGCCAGCAGCTTGGCCGGGACAGAGGAAGAGACCCAGTACTTC	CASSLAGTEEETQYF
TRBV11-1	-	-	15	TRBJ1-1	TGTGCCAGCAGCTTAGTGGTCCCGACGAACACTGGAGCTTTCTTT	CASSLVVPTNTGAFF